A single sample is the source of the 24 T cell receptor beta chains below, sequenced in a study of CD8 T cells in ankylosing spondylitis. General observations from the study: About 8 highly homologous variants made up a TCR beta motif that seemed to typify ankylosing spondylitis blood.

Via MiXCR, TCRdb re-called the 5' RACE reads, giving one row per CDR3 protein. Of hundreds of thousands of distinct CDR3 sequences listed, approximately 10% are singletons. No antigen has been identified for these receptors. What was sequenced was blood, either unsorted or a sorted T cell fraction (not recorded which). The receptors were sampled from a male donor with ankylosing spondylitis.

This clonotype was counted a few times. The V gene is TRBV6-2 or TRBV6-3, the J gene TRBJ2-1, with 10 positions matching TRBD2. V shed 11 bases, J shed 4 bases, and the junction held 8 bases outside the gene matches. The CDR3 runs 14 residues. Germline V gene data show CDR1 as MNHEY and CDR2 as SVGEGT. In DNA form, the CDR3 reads TGTGCCTCGAACCTAGCGGGGGTTTACAATGAGCAGTTCTTC. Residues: CASNLAGVYNEQFF.

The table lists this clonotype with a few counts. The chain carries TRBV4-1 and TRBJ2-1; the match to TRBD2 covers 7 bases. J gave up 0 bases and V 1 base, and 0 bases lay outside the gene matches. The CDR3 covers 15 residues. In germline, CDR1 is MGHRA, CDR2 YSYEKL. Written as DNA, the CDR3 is TGCGCCAGCAGCCAAGTAGCGGGCTCCTACAATGAGCAGTTCTTC. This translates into CASSQVAGSYNEQFF.

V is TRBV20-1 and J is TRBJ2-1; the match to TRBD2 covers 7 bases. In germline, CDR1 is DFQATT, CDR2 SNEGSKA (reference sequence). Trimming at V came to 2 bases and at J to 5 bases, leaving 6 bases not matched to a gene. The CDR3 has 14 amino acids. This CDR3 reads CSARLAGVNNEQFF. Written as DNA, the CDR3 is TGCAGTGCTAGATTGGCGGGAGTAAACAATGAGCAGTTCTTC.

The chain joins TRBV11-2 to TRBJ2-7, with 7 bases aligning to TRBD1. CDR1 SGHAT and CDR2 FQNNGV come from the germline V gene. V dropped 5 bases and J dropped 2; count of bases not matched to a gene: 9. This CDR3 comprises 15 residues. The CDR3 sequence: CASSLNRDRTYEQYF. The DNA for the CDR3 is TGTGCCAGCAGCCTTAACCGGGACAGAACCTACGAGCAGTACTTC. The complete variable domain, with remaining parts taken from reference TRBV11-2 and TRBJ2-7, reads EAGVAQSPRYKIIEKRQSVAFWCNPISGHATLYWYQQILGQGPKLLIQFQNNGVVDDSQLPKDRFSAERLKGVDSTLKIQPAKLEDSAVYLCASSLNRDRTYEQYFGPGTRLTVT.

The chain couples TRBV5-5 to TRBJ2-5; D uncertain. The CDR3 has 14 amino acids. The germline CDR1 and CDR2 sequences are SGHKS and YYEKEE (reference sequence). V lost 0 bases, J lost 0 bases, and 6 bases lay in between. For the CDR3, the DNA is TGTGCCAGCAGCTTGGATGCTTACCAAGAGACCCAGTACTTC. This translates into CASSLDAYQETQYF.

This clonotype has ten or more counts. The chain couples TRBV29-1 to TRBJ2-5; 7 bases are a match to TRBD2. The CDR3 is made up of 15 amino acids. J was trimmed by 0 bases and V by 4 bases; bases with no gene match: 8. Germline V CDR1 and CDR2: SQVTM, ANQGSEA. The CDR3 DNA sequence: TGCAGCGTTGGCGGCCCCGGGACTAACCAAGAGACCCAGTACTTC. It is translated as CSVGGPGTNQETQYF.

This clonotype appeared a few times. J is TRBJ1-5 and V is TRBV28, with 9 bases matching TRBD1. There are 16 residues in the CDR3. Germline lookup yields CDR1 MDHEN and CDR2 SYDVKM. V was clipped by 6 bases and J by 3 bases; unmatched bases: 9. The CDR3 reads CASSRYDRGSNQPQHF. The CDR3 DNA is TGTGCCAGCAGCCGATACGACAGGGGGTCCAATCAGCCCCAGCATTTT.

CDR3 DNA sequence: TGTGCCATCAGTGAGTACGGCTTGAACACCGGGGAGCTGTTTTTT. Protein: CAISEYGLNTGELFF. This chain joins TRBV10-3 and TRBJ2-2; D call uncertain. V was pared by 1 base and J by 1 base, with 7 bases between. The CDR3 contains 15 residues. The germline V gene has CDR1 ENHRY and CDR2 SYGVKD.

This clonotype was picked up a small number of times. CDR3 coding DNA: TGTGCCAGCATCTTAACAGGGGGCTGGGGGGCTTTCTTT. Its protein product is CASILTGGWGAFF. This chain joins TRBV6-1 and TRBJ1-1; TRBD1 agrees at 9 bases. CDR1 and CDR2 (germline): MNHNS, SASEGT. The CDR3 has 13 amino acids. The junction had 11 bases not matched to a gene; V was cut back by 7 bases and J by 11 bases.

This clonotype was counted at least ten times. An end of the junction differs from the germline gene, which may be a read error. The DNA for the CDR3 is TGTGCCAGCAGCTTGGCCCCGGGGGCGGAGACCCAGTACTTC. Amino acid sequence: CASSLAPGAETQYF. The gene calls are TRBV5-1 and TRBJ2-5; D is tentatively TRBD1 or TRBD2 (6 bases each). Germline V gene data show CDR1 as SGHRS and CDR2 as YFSETQ. The CDR3 extends over 14 amino acids.

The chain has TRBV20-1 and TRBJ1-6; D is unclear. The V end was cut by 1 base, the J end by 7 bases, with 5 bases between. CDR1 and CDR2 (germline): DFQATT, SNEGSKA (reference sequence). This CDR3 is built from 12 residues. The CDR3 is CSARGMNSPLHF. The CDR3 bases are TGCAGTGCTAGAGGAATGAATTCACCCCTCCACTTT.

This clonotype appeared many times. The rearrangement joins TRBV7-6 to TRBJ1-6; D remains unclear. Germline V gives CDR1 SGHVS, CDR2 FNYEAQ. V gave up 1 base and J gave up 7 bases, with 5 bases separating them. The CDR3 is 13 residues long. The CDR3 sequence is CASSLGVNSPLHF. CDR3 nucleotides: TGTGCCAGCAGCTTAGGCGTGAATTCACCCCTCCACTTT.

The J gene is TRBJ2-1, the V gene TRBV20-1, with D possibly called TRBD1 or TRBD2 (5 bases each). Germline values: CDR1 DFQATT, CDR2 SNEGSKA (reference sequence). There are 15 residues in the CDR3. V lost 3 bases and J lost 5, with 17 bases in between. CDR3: CSARDRRTGHNEQFF. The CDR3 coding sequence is TGCAGTGCTAGGGACCGCCGGACGGGGCACAATGAGCAGTTCTTC.

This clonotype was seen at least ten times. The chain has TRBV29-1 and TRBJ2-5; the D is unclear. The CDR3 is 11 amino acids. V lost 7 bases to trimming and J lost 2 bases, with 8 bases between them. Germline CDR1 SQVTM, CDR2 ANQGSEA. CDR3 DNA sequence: TGCAGCGGAAACAGACAAGAGACCCAGTACTTC. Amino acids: CSGNRQETQYF. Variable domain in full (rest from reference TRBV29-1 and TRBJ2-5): SAVISQKPSRDICQRGTSLTIQCQVDSQVTMMFWYRQQPGQSLTLIATANQGSEATYESGFVIDKFPISRPNLTFSTLTVSNMSPEDSSIYLCSGNRQETQYFGPGTRLLVL.

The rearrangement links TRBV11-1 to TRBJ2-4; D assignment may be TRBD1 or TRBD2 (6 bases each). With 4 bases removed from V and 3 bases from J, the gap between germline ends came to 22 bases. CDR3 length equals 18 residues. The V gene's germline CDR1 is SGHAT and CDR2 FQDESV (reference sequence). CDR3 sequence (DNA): TGTGCCAGCAGCTCCCTCCCGGGTTCCAAGGGGGGCAAAAACATTCAGTACTTC. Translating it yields CASSSLPGSKGGKNIQYF.

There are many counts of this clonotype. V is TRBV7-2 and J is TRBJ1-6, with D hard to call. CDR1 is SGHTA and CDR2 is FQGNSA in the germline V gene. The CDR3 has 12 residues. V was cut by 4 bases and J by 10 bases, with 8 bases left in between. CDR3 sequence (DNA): TGTGCCAGCAGCTCGCGAGCCTCACCCCTCCACTTT. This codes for CASSSRASPLHF.

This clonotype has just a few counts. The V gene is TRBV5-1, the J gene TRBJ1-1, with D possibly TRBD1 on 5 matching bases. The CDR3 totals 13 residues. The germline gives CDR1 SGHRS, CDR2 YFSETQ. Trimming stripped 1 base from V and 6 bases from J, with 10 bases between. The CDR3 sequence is CASSLPRDSEAFF. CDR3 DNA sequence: TGCGCCAGCAGCTTGCCCAGGGACTCTGAAGCTTTCTTT.

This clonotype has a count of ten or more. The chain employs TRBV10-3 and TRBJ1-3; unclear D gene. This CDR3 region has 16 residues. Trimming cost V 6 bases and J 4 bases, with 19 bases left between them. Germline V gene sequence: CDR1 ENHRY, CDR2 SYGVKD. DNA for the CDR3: TGTGCCATCAGAAGTACTACGGTTACACGCGGAAACACCATATATTTT. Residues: CAIRSTTVTRGNTIYF.

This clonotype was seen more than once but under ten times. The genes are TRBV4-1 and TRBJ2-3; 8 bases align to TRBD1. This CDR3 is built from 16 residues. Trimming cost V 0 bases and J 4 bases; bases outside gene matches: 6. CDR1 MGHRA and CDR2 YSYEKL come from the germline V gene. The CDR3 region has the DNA TGCGCCAGCAGCCAAGAAACGGACAGGGAGGCAGATACGCAGTATTTT. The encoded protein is CASSQETDREADTQYF.

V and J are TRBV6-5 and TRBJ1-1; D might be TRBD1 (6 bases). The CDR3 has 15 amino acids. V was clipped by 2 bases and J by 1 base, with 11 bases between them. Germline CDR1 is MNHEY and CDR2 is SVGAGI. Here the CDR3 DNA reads TGTGCCAGCAGTTACAGGGGACATCGGAACACTGAAGCTTTCTTT. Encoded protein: CASSYRGHRNTEAFF.

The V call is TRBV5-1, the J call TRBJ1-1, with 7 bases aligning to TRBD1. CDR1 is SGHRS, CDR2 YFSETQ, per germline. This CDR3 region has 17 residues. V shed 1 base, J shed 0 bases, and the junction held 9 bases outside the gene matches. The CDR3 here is CASSLPWADRLNTEAFF. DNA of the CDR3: TGCGCCAGCAGCTTGCCCTGGGCGGACAGGTTGAACACTGAAGCTTTCTTT.

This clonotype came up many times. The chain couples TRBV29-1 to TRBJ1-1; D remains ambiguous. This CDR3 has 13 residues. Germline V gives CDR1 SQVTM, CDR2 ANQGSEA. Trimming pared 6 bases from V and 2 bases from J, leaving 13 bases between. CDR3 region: CSVREGGNTEAFF. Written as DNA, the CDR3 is TGCAGCGTCCGGGAAGGAGGAAACACTGAAGCTTTCTTT.

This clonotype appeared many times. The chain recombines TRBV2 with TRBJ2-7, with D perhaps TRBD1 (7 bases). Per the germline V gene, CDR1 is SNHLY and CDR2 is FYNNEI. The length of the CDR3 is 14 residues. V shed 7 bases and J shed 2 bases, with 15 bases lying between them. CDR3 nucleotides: TGTGCCAGCACCCCGGAGGGGGCAACCTACGAGCAGTACTTC. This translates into CASTPEGATYEQYF.

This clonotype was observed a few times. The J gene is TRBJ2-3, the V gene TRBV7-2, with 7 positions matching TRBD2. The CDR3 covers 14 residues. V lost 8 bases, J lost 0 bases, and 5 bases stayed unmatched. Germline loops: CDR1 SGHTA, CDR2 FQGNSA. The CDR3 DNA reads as TGTGCCAGCGGGCTAGCGGTCAGCACAGATACGCAGTATTTT. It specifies CASGLAVSTDTQYF.